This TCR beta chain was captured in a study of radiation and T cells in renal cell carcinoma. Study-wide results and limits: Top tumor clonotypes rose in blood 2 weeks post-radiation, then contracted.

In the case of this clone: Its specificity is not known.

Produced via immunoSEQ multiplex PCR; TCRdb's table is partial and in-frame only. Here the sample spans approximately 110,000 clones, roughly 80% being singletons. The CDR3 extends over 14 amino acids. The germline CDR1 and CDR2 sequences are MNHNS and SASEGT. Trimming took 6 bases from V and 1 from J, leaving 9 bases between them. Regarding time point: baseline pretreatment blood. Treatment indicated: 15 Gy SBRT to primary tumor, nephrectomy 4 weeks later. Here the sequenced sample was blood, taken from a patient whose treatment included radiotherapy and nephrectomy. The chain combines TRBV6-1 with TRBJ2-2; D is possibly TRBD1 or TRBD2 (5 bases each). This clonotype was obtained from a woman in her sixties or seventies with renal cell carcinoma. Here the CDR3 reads CASRGTVNTGELFF. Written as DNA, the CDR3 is TGTGCCAGCAGGGGGACGGTGAACACCGGGGAGCTGTTTTTT.